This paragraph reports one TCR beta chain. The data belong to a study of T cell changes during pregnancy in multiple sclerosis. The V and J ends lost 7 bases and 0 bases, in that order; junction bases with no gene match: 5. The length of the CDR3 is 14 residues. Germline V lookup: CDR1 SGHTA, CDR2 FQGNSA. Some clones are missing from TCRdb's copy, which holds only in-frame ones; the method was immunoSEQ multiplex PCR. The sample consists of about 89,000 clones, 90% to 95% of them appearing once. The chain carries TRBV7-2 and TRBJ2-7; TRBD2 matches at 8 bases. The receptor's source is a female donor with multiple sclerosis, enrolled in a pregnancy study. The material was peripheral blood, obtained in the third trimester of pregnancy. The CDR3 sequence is CASIPREGSYEQYF. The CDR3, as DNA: TGTGCCAGCATCCCTCGGGAGGGCTCCTACGAGCAGTACTTC.